Below, one T cell receptor (beta chain) is given with its context. The target antigen is unknown. Germline lookup yields CDR1 SGHNT and CDR2 YYREEE (reference sequence). CDR3 length equals 15 residues. V was shortened by 2 bases and J by 2 bases, with 10 bases between the two germline ends. The data are from a study of beta chain features in type 1 diabetes. Overall study findings and caveats: Possibly, sequencing cDNA over-represented cells that had high TCR expression levels. All four CD4+ subsets from Type 1 diabetes patients carried moderately but significantly shorter TCRB CDR3s.

The collection from each donor was one heparinised blood draw averaging roughly 0.12 L. The authors obtained over 98% purity in all sorted populations. Sequencing targeted expressed TCRB transcripts, as all isolated RNA had been reverse transcribed. Generated by immunoSEQ multiplex PCR, the TCRdb table keeps only in-frame clones and is missing some. Here the sample spans a few hundred thousand clones, 13% to 15% being singletons. Specimen: central memory CD4+ T cells from blood. The genes are TRBV5-4 and TRBJ2-2, with a weak D call TRBD1 (6 bases). This receptor was obtained from a man aged 30 to 39 in good health. The CDR3 region has the DNA TGTGCCAGCAGCTTTGACAGGACCAACACCGGGGAGCTGTTTTTT. This codes for CASSFDRTNTGELFF.